This T cell receptor beta chain was documented in a study of T-cell memory formation after mild COVID-19. In the study overall: Most TCR clusters belonged to a single donor.

Study-level findings and limits: Mainly in CM and EM were contracting CD4+ clones; CD8+ were in EMRA. Cross-reactive memory appears to have joined, as suggested by some responding clones showing up in pre-infection memory.

CDR1 and CDR2 (germline): SGHTA, FQGNSA. CDR3 length: 17 residues. Trimming cost V 3 bases and J 2 bases; bases outside gene matches: 8. About this clonotype: Its antigen is unidentified.

TCRdb re-called the 5' RACE reads with MiXCR, one entry per CDR3 protein. The data show about half a million distinct CDR3 sequences, roughly 18% seen once. The chain joins TRBV7-2 to TRBJ2-1; TRBD2 matches at 9 bases. Sample: PBMCs or a T cell subset sorted from them (not recorded which). The receptor comes from an adult woman who had mild COVID-19 (a few samples of this study predate the infection). Cell type and time point are not known. CDR3 nucleotide sequence: TGTGCCAGCAGCTTTTTTAGCGGGAGCCCTACCTACAATGAGCAGTTCTTC. It specifies CASSFFSGSPTYNEQFF.